The 15 T cell receptor beta chains reported below all come from one sample, sequenced in a study of human T cells and chemical hapten exposure. Indicated time point: pre-sensitization, week 0. Treatment reported: therapeutic diphenylcyclopropenone sensitization with weekly scalp DPC. TCRdb analysed the RACE reads with MiXCR anew, one entry per CDR3 protein. The data contain about 290,000 distinct CDR3 sequences, approximately 7.5% of them singletons. Sample: whole blood, taken in connection with sensitization to the hapten diphenylcyclopropenone (DPC). Receptors originate from a man younger than 30 with alopecia areata. Some clones in this sample may be carry-over from other donors' samples.

This sequence joins TRBV29-1 and TRBJ1-2; D might be TRBD1 (6 bases). Germline-derived CDR1 and CDR2 are SQVTM and ANQGSEA. The V and J ends lost 6 bases and 10 bases respectively, with 12 bases between them. This CDR3 is built from 10 residues. In DNA, the CDR3 is TGCAGCGTCTCACAGGGCCACTACACCTTC. It yields the protein CSVSQGHYTF. Supplemented by reference TRBV29-1 and TRBJ1-2, the full variable domain reads SAVISQKPSRDICQRGTSLTIQCQVDSQVTMMFWYRQQPGQSLTLIATANQGSEATYESGFVIDKFPISRPNLTFSTLTVSNMSPEDSSIYLCSVSQGHYTFGSGTRLTVV.

The V gene is TRBV20-1, the J gene TRBJ2-7, with TRBD2 identical over 8 bases. This CDR3 is 14 amino acids long. The V and J ends lost 3 bases and 3 bases, in that order; junction bases with no gene match: 7. The V gene's germline CDR1 is DFQATT and CDR2 SNEGSKA (reference sequence). In DNA, the CDR3 is TGCAGTGCTAGCGGAGCGGGGGTTATCTACGAGCAGTACTTC. This gives the protein CSASGAGVIYEQYF.

This clonotype has at least ten counts. The CDR3 bases are TGTGCCAGCAGCCAAGGGACTAGCGGGGGCCTTACCCCCTGGGAGCAGTTCTTC. It translates to CASSQGTSGGLTPWEQFF. V is TRBV3-1 and J is TRBJ2-1; 13 bases map to TRBD2. Germline loops: CDR1 LGHDT, CDR2 YNNKEL (reference sequence). Trimming took 1 base from V and 10 from J; bases not matched to a gene: 13. The CDR3 extends over 18 amino acids.

The chain couples TRBV28 to TRBJ2-7; no definite D call. Looked up from germline, CDR1 is MDHEN and CDR2 is SYDVKM. The CDR3 has 12 residues. The ends were cut back, 6 bases at V and 7 bases at J, with 13 bases in the middle. The CDR3 DNA reads TGTGCCAGCAGCCCGTTCCTAGGGGAGCAGTACTTC. It yields the protein CASSPFLGEQYF.

There are a few counts of this clonotype. The J gene is TRBJ1-1, the V gene TRBV4-2, with 7 bases lining up with TRBD1. Germline assignment: CDR1 LGHNA and CDR2 YNFKEQ. CDR3 length equals 17 residues. The V gene end was trimmed by 0 bases and the J gene end by 5 bases; junction bases not matched to a gene: 12. The CDR3 sequence: CASSQDVAAGGRTEAFF. For the CDR3, the DNA is TGTGCCAGCAGCCAAGATGTCGCTGCAGGGGGGAGGACTGAAGCTTTCTTT.

This clonotype was observed at least ten times. The CDR3 sequence is CSVENGDSSYNEQFF. The CDR3 DNA reads as TGCAGCGTTGAGAATGGGGACAGCTCCTACAATGAGCAGTTCTTC. The chain has TRBV29-1 and TRBJ2-1; 7 nucleotides match TRBD1. The CDR3 extends over 15 amino acids. Germline loops: CDR1 SQVTM, CDR2 ANQGSEA. Trimming at V came to 3 bases and at J to 0 bases, leaving 5 bases not matched to a gene.

V and J are TRBV10-3 and TRBJ2-1; no reliable D call. The germline V and J ends were trimmed by 8 bases and 0 bases, with 11 bases remaining between them. Germline V gives CDR1 ENHRY, CDR2 SYGVKD. This CDR3 is 14 amino acids long. The CDR3 sequence: CAISSGSSYNEQFF. The CDR3 DNA follows: TGTGCCATCTCTTCGGGCAGCTCCTACAATGAGCAGTTCTTC.

This clonotype was observed a few times. The V and J genes are TRBV10-3 and TRBJ2-1; D is possibly TRBD2 (5 bases). Germline V CDR1 and CDR2: ENHRY, SYGVKD. Trimming left V 4 bases short and J 6 bases short, with 7 bases between. The CDR3 length is 12 residues. The CDR3 is CAISGTSNEQFF. Here the CDR3 DNA reads TGTGCCATCAGTGGAACTAGCAATGAGCAGTTCTTC.

The V gene is TRBV5-6, the J gene TRBJ1-1; TRBD1 might be the D (5 bases). V dropped 1 base and J dropped 0 bases, with 10 bases sitting between them. The germline V gene encodes CDR1 SGHDT and CDR2 YYEEEE. This CDR3 contains 15 residues. For the CDR3, the DNA is TGTGCCAGCAGCTTGTTCAGGGCAATGAACACTGAAGCTTTCTTT. Amino acids: CASSLFRAMNTEAFF.

The V and J genes are TRBV6-1 and TRBJ1-2, with D possibly matching TRBD1 (5 bases). The germline V gene encodes CDR1 MNHNS and CDR2 SASEGT. CDR3 length: 14 residues. The ends were cut back, 7 bases at V and 3 bases at J, with 15 bases in the middle. In DNA, the CDR3 is TGTGCCAGCATTTTCCAGCAGGGAGACTATGGCTACACCTTC. It yields the protein CASIFQQGDYGYTF.

This chain joins TRBV20-1 and TRBJ2-1, with 11 positions matching TRBD2. This CDR3 has 15 residues. Germline lookup yields CDR1 DFQATT and CDR2 SNEGSKA (reference sequence). The V gene end was trimmed by 4 bases and the J gene end by 3 bases; junction bases not matched to a gene: 5. Here the CDR3 DNA reads TGCAGTGCTAAGGCTAGCGGGGGGTACTACAATGAGCAGTTCTTC. Its protein product is CSAKASGGYYNEQFF.

Only a few counts were recorded for this clonotype. This CDR3 reads CASRRGGMWAEYSPLHF. The CDR3 coding sequence is TGTGCCAGCAGGCGAGGAGGGATGTGGGCAGAGTATTCACCCCTCCACTTT. The rearrangement joins TRBV27 to TRBJ1-6, with D unclear. The CDR3 runs to 17 residues. The germline V and J ends were trimmed by 6 bases and 8 bases, with 23 bases remaining between them. CDR1 and CDR2 from the germline V gene are MNHEY and SMNVEV (reference sequence).

CDR3 sequence (DNA): TGTGCCAGCAGCGTATACGACGGACAGGGGGGTACTGAAGCTTTCTTT. Translated, it gives CASSVYDGQGGTEAFF. The rearrangement joins TRBV9 to TRBJ1-1; the match to TRBD1 covers 10 bases. With V trimmed by 1 base and J by 5 bases, 8 bases remained unmatched. The CDR3 is made up of 16 amino acids. Germline CDR1 is SGDLS and CDR2 is YYNGEE.

This clonotype has a count of ten or more. The V gene is TRBV11-2, the J gene TRBJ1-2, with a tentative D call TRBD1 (6 bases). The CDR3 loop spans 15 amino acids. The germline V gene has CDR1 SGHAT and CDR2 FQNNGV. Trimming removed 5 bases at V and 4 bases at J, with 17 bases between. CDR3 nucleotides: TGTGCCAGCAGCCCAGAGGGGAGGGGGTCCTATGGCTACACCTTC. Translation: CASSPEGRGSYGYTF.

This clonotype was picked up many times. V is TRBV9 and J is TRBJ2-5; D is unclear. The V end was cut by 0 bases, the J end by 0 bases, with 9 bases between. Germline CDR1 and CDR2: SGDLS and YYNGEE. The length of the CDR3 is 15 residues. For the CDR3, the DNA is TGTGCCAGCAGCGTAGGGGTCGGTTACCAAGAGACCCAGTACTTC. Protein product: CASSVGVGYQETQYF.